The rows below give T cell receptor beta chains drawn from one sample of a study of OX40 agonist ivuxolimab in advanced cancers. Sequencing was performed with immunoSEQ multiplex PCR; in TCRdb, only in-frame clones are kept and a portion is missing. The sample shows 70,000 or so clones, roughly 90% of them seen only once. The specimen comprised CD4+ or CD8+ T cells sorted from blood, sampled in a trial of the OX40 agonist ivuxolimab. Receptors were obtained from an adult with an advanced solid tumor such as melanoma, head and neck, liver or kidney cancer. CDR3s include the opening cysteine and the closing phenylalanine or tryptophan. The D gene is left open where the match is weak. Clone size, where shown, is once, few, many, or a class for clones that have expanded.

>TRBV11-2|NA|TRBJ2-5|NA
CASSGSQETQYF
TGTGCCAGCAGTGGTAGCCAAGAGACCCAGTACTTC
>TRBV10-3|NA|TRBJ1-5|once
CAISESSGGAYSNQPQHF
TGTGCCATCAGTGAGTCTTCCGGGGGGGCTTATAGCAATCAGCCCCAGCATTTT
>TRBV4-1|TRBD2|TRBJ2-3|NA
CASSQVWGRTSGSTDTQYF
TGCGCCAGCAGCCAAGTTTGGGGGCGGACTAGCGGGAGCACAGATACGCAGTATTTT
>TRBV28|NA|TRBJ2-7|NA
CASSLPRYEQYF
TGTGCCAGCAGCTTACCCCGGTACGAGCAGTACTTC
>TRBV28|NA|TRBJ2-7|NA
CASSLISGDYEQYF
TGTGCCAGCAGTTTAATCAGCGGAGACTACGAGCAGTACTTC
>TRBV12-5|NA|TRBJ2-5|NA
CASGYPLGGSRETQYF
TGTGCTAGTGGTTACCCGCTGGGGGGCTCGAGGGAGACCCAGTACTTC
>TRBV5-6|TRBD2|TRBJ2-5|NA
CASSLETLAGGETQYF
TGTGCCAGCAGCTTGGAGACCCTAGCGGGCGGAGAGACCCAGTACTTC
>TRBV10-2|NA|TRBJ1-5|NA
CASSVEGSNQPQHF
TGCGCCAGCAGTGTGGAGGGAAGCAATCAGCCCCAGCATTTT
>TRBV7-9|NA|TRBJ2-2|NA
CASSLDTGELFF
TGTGCCAGCAGCTTAGACACCGGGGAGCTGTTTTTT
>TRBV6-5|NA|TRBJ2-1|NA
CASSRDFLGEQFF
TGTGCCAGCAGTAGGGACTTCTTGGGAGAGCAGTTCTTC
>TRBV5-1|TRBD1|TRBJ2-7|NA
CASSWGQAAEQYF
TGCGCCAGCAGTTGGGGACAGGCCGCCGAGCAGTACTTC
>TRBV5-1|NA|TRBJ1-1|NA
CASSLEPPPWGSDTEAFF
TGCGCCAGCAGCTTGGAGCCCCCCCCTTGGGGGTCGGACACTGAAGCTTTCTTT
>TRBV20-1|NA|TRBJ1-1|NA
CSARANTEAFF
TGCAGTGCTAGAGCGAACACTGAAGCTTTCTTT
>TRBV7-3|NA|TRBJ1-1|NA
CASSTGPNTEAFF
TGTGCCAGCAGCACGGGCCCGAACACTGAAGCTTTCTTT
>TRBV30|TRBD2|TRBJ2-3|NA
CAWSWTSGPTDTQYF
TGTGCCTGGAGTTGGACTAGCGGCCCCACAGATACGCAGTATTTT
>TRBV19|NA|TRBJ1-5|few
CASSTPQGQPQHF
TGTGCCAGTAGTACGCCTCAAGGTCAGCCCCAGCATTTT
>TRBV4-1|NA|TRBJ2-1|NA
CASSQDVQRNYNEQFF
TGCGCCAGCAGCCAAGATGTCCAGCGGAATTACAATGAGCAGTTCTTC
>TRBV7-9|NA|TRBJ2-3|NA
CAVGSTQYF
TGTGCAGTGGGGAGTACGCAGTATTTT
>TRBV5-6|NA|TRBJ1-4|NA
CASNQGLTNEKLFF
TGTGCCAGCAACCAGGGTTTAACTAATGAAAAACTGTTTTTT
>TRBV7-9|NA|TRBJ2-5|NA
CASSLGDGDYRGETQYF
TGTGCCAGCAGCTTAGGGGACGGGGACTACAGGGGAGAGACCCAGTACTTC
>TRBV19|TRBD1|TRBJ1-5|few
CASSPGQGYQPQHF
TGTGCCAGTAGTCCCGGACAGGGATATCAGCCCCAGCATTTT
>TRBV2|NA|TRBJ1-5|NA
CASSDSDQPQHF
TGTGCCAGCAGTGATAGTGATCAGCCCCAGCATTTT
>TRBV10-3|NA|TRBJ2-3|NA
CAIGGYSTDTQYF
TGTGCCATCGGAGGTTATAGCACAGATACGCAGTATTTT
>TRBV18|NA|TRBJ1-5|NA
CASSRAGDNQPQHF
TGTGCCAGCTCGCGGGCAGGGGACAATCAGCCCCAGCATTTT
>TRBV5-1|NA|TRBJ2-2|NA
CASSLLRPNGELFF
TGCGCCAGCAGCTTGCTACGTCCGAATGGGGAGCTGTTTTTT
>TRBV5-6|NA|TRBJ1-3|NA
CASSSRYLNSGNTIYF
TGTGCCAGCAGCTCCCGTTACCTTAACTCTGGAAACACCATATATTTT
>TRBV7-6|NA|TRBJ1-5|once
CASSLSTDQPQHF
TGTGCCAGCAGCTTGTCAACCGATCAGCCCCAGCATTTT
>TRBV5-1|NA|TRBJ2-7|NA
CASSLGAVASEQYF
TGCGCCAGCAGCTTGGGGGCAGTTGCGAGCGAGCAGTACTTC
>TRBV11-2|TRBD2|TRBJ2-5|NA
CASTKREGGETQYF
TGTGCCAGCACCAAGCGGGAGGGGGGAGAGACCCAGTACTTC
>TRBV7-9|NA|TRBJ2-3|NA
CASSLARTDTQYF
TGTGCCAGCAGCTTAGCTAGAACAGATACGCAGTATTTT
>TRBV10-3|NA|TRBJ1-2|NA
CAISEGGDPGYTF
TGTGCCATCAGTGAGGGAGGGGACCCCGGCTACACCTTC
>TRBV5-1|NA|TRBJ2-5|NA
CASTPGGVQETQYF
TGCGCCAGCACCCCTGGAGGGGTACAGGAGACCCAGTACTTC
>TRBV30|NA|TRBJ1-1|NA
CAWSEGQNLRTEAFF
TGTGCCTGGAGTGAAGGACAAAACCTGAGAACTGAAGCTTTCTTT
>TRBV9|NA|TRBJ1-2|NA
CASSAQGRDYGYTF
TGTGCCAGCAGCGCCCAGGGGCGGGATTATGGCTACACCTTC
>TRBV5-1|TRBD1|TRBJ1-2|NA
CASKEGGALSGYTF
TGCGCCAGCAAAGAAGGGGGCGCTCTTTCTGGCTACACCTTC